These 14 T cell receptor beta chains share one sample of origin, sequenced in a study of OX40 agonist ivuxolimab in advanced cancers. Clones were read by immunoSEQ multiplex PCR, and TCRdb kept only the in-frame ones, dropping some. The table has fewer than 40,000 clones, roughly 82% seen once. The material sequenced was CD4+ or CD8+ T cells sorted from blood, taken in a trial of the OX40 agonist ivuxolimab. The receptors stem from an adult with an advanced solid tumor such as melanoma, head and neck, liver or kidney cancer.

The chain recombines TRBV29-1 with TRBJ2-1, with a tentative D call TRBD2 (5 bases). This CDR3 has 11 amino acids. The germline gives CDR1 SQVTM, CDR2 ANQGSEA. V was pared by 6 bases and J by 7 bases, with 10 bases between. This CDR3 is CSVQPGNEQFF. CDR3 nucleotides: TGCAGCGTACAACCGGGGAATGAGCAGTTCTTC.

The chain employs TRBV7-9 and TRBJ2-1; 7 positions agree with TRBD1. V lost 0 bases, J lost 4 bases, and 3 bases stayed unmatched. Per the germline V gene, CDR1 is SEHNR and CDR2 is FQNEAQ (reference sequence). The CDR3 length is 15 residues. CDR3 in DNA: TGTGCCAGCAGCTTAGCGGGGACAGAGTACAATGAGCAGTTCTTC. It codes for CASSLAGTEYNEQFF.

V usage is TRBV7-2 and J usage is TRBJ1-1; D is unresolved. The CDR3 totals 14 residues. Per germline, CDR1 SGHTA and CDR2 FQGNSA. V dropped 1 base and J dropped 0 bases, with 6 bases sitting between them. The CDR3 loop is CASSLGNLNTEAFF. For the CDR3, the DNA is TGTGCCAGCAGCTTAGGGAATCTGAACACTGAAGCTTTCTTT.

This rearrangement joins TRBV28 to TRBJ2-3, with D unresolved. This CDR3 has 14 residues. CDR1 and CDR2 (germline): MDHEN, SYDVKM. Between the trimmed V and J ends, which lost 3 bases and 8 bases, there was a span of 15 bases. CDR3: CASSFEPLRPTQYF. As DNA, the CDR3 is TGTGCCAGCAGTTTCGAGCCCCTGCGCCCTACGCAGTATTTT.

On this clone itself: At the DNA level, this CDR3 is encoded by other sequences in the same sample as well. The rearrangement uses TRBV7-2 and TRBJ2-1; a weak D match, TRBD1 (6 bases). The CDR3 runs 16 residues. Germline V gene sequence: CDR1 SGHTA, CDR2 FQGNSA. The germline V and J ends were trimmed by 5 bases and 0 bases, with 14 bases remaining between them. CDR3 nucleotide sequence: TGTGCCAGCAGCAACAGGGCCAGTAGCTCCTACAATGAGCAGTTCTTC. This translates into CASSNRASSSYNEQFF.

The CDR3 bases are TGTGCCAGCAGCGACGGAAGGACTGAAGCTTTCTTT. This codes for CASSDGRTEAFF. The rearrangement links TRBV9 to TRBJ1-1; D remains unclear. The CDR3 consists of 12 residues. Trimming removed 3 bases from V and 5 bases from J, with 8 bases in between. CDR1 and CDR2 (germline): SGDLS, YYNGEE. Filled out from reference TRBV9 and TRBJ1-1, the complete variable domain reads DSGVTQTPKHLITATGQRVTLRCSPRSGDLSVYWYQQSLDQGLQFLIQYYNGEERAKGNILERFSAQQFPDLHSELNLSSLELGDSALYFCASSDGRTEAFFGQGTRLTVV.

The chain recombines TRBV9 with TRBJ2-2; D uncertain. The germline V gene has CDR1 SGDLS and CDR2 YYNGEE. Trimming took 4 bases from V and 1 from J, leaving 5 bases between them. The CDR3 loop spans 13 amino acids. The DNA of the CDR3 is TGTGCCAGCAGCCGAGAGAACACCGGGGAGCTGTTTTTT. Encoded protein: CASSRENTGELFF.

This rearrangement joins TRBV7-2 to TRBJ2-3, with a possible D match to TRBD2 (5 bases). CDR1 and CDR2 from the germline V gene are SGHTA and FQGNSA. V was cut by 3 bases and J by 6 bases, with 10 bases left in between. The CDR3 totals 13 residues. The CDR3 DNA reads as TGTGCCAGCAGCTTTAGCGAAGGTGATACGCAGTATTTT. Residues: CASSFSEGDTQYF.

This chain uses TRBV9 with TRBJ2-1; possibly TRBD2 for D (5 bases). Germline-derived CDR1 and CDR2 are SGDLS and YYNGEE. V gave up 6 bases and J gave up 0 bases, with 10 bases separating them. The CDR3 length is 14 residues. The CDR3 region has the DNA TGTGCCAGCACCCCAGGACTCTCCTACAATGAGCAGTTCTTC. Translated, it gives CASTPGLSYNEQFF. Variable domain in full (rest from reference TRBV9 and TRBJ2-1): DSGVTQTPKHLITATGQRVTLRCSPRSGDLSVYWYQQSLDQGLQFLIQYYNGEERAKGNILERFSAQQFPDLHSELNLSSLELGDSALYFCASTPGLSYNEQFFGPGTRLTVL.

This clone was counted once. This chain uses TRBV5-8 with TRBJ1-3; D remains unclear. The CDR3 sequence is 12 residues long. The V gene's germline CDR1 is SGHTS and CDR2 YDEGEE. Trimming shortened V by 10 bases and J by 4 bases, and 12 bases separated the two germline ends. CDR3 residues: CAFSGRGNTIYF. The CDR3 coding sequence is TGTGCCTTCTCGGGCAGGGGAAACACCATATATTTT. Drawing the rest from reference TRBV5-8 and TRBJ1-3, the complete variable domain is EAGVTQSPTHLIKTRGQQATLRCSPISGHTSVYWYQQALGLGLQFLLWYDEGEERNRGNFPPRFSGRQFPNYSSELNVNALELEDSALYLCAFSGRGNTIYFGEGSWLTVV.

The chain recombines TRBV30 with TRBJ1-4, with a possible D match to TRBD1 (6 bases). Deletions cut 4 bases from V and 5 bases from J, with 11 bases between. The CDR3 spans 13 residues. In germline, CDR1 is GTSNPN, CDR2 SVGIG (reference sequence). CDR3 sequence: CAWTGHENEKLFF. CDR3 coding DNA: TGTGCCTGGACGGGACACGAGAATGAAAAACTGTTTTTT.

This clone was found once. The rearrangement uses TRBV27 and TRBJ1-1; TRBD1 aligns across 9 bases. Germline CDR1 MNHEY, CDR2 SMNVEV (reference sequence). V dropped 5 bases and J dropped 4; count of bases not matched to a gene: 8. CDR3 length: 15 residues. The CDR3 region has the DNA TGTGCCAGCAGTCCGGGACAGGGAGGAGGCACTGAAGCTTTCTTT. This encodes CASSPGQGGGTEAFF.

This chain links TRBV7-2 with TRBJ2-5; perhaps TRBD1 as D (6 bases). Trimming pared 5 bases from V and 4 bases from J, leaving 14 bases between. CDR1 is SGHTA, CDR2 FQGNSA, per germline. The CDR3 length is 14 residues. The CDR3 region is CASSHPDRRETQYF. CDR3 DNA sequence: TGTGCCAGCAGCCACCCGGACAGAAGAGAGACCCAGTACTTC.

The chain carries TRBV11-2 and TRBJ2-3; 8 bases are a match to TRBD2. Germline values: CDR1 SGHAT, CDR2 FQNNGV. This CDR3 spans 16 amino acids. Trimming removed 7 bases from V and 2 bases from J; junction bases left unmatched: 11. The CDR3 is CASTFGGGGSTDTQYF. The CDR3 DNA sequence: TGTGCCAGCACCTTCGGGGGGGGCGGATCCACAGATACGCAGTATTTT.